This TCR beta chain originates from a study of T cell responses to AZD1222 COVID-19 vaccine. The V end lost 1 base, the J end lost 1 base, and 4 bases lay between the germline ends. Germline loops: CDR1 MNHEY, CDR2 SVGEGT. This CDR3 region has 13 residues. Measured with immunoSEQ multiplex PCR; TCRdb has only the in-frame clones, and not every one. The sample has 150,000 or so clones, 90% to 95% seen once; the top ten hold approximately 1.3%. The chain links TRBV6-2 or TRBV6-3 to TRBJ2-5; no reliable D call. This TCR was recovered from an adult who received the AZD1222 COVID-19 vaccine. Sequenced here: peripheral blood, sampled 28 days after the second AZD1222 dose. For the CDR3, the DNA is TGTGCCAGCAGTTACTGGCCCCAAGAGACCCAGTACTTC. This translates into CASSYWPQETQYF.